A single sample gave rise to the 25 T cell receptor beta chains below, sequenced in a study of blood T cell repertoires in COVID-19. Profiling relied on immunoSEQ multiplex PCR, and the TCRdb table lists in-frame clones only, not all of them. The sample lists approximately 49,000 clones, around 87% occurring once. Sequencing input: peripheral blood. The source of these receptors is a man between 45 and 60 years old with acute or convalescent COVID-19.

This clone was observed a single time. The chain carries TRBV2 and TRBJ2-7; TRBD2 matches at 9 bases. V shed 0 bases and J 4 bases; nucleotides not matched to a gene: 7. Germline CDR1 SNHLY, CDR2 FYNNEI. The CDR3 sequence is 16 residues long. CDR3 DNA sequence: TGTGCCAGCAGTGAAGCCCTTAGCGGGAGTGAGTACGAGCAGTACTTC. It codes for CASSEALSGSEYEQYF. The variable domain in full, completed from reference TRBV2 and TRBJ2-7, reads EPEVTQTPSHQVTQMGQEVILRCVPISNHLYFYWYRQILGQKVEFLVSFYNNEISEKSEIFDDQFSVERPDGSNFTLKIRSTKLEDSAMYFCASSEALSGSEYEQYFGPGTRLTVT.

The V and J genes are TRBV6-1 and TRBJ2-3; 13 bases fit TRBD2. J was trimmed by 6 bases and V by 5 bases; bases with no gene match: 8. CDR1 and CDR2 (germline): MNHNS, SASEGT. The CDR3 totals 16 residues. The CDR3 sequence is CASSQGLAGVTDTQYF. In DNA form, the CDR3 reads TGTGCCAGCAGTCAAGGACTAGCGGGAGTCACTGATACGCAGTATTTT.

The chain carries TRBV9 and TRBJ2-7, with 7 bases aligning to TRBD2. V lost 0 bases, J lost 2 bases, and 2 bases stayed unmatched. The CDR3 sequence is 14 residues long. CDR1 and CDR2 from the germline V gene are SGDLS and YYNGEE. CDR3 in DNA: TGTGCCAGCAGCGTAGAAGCGGGACCCTACGAGCAGTACTTC. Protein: CASSVEAGPYEQYF.

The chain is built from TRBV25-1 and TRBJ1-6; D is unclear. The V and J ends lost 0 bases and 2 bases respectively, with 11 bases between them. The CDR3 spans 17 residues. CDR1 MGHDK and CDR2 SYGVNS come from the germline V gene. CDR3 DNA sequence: TGTGCCAGCAGTGAATATACGGGGTCCGCCTATAATTCACCCCTCCACTTT. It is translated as CASSEYTGSAYNSPLHF.

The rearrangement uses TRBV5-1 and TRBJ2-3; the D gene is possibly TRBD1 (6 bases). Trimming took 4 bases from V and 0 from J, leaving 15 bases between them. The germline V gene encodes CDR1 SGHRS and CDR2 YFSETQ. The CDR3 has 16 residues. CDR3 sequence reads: CASSVRQVASTDTQYF. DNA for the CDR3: TGCGCCAGCAGCGTGAGACAGGTTGCTAGCACAGATACGCAGTATTTT. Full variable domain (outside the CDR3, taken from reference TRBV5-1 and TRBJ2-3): KAGVTQTPRYLIKTRGQQVTLSCSPISGHRSVSWYQQTPGQGLQFLFEYFSETQRNKGNFPGRFSGRQFSNSRSEMNVSTLELGDSALYLCASSVRQVASTDTQYFGPGTRLTVL.

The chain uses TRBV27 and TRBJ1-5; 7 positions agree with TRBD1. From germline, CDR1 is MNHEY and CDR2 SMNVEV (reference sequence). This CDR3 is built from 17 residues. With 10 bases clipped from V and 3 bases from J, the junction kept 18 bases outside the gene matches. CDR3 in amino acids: CANRDLYRGDINQPQHF. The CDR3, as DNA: TGTGCCAACAGAGACTTGTACAGGGGCGACATCAATCAGCCCCAGCATTTT.

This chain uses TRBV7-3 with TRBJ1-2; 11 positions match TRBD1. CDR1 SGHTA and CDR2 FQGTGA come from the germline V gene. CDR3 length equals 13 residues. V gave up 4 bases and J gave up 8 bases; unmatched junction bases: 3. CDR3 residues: CASSSGQGGGYTF. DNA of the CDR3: TGTGCCAGCAGCTCGGGACAGGGGGGCGGCTACACCTTC. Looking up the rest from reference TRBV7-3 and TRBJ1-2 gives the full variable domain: GAGVSQTPSNKVTEKGKYVELRCDPISGHTALYWYRQSLGQGPEFLIYFQGTGAADDSGLPNDRFFAVRPEGSVSTLKIQRTERGDSAVYLCASSSGQGGGYTFGSGTRLTVV.

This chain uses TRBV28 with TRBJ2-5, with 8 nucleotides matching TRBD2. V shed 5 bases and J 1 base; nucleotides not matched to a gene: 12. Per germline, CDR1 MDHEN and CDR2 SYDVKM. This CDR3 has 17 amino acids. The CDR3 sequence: CASSNIGGAGGQETQYF. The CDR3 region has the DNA TGTGCCAGCAGTAACATTGGTGGGGCGGGGGGCCAAGAGACCCAGTACTTC. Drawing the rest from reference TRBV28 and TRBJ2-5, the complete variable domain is DVKVTQSSRYLVKRTGEKVFLECVQDMDHENMFWYRQDPGLGLRLIYFSYDVKMKEKGDIPEGYSVSREKKERFSLILESASTNQTSMYLCASSNIGGAGGQETQYFGPGTRLLVL.

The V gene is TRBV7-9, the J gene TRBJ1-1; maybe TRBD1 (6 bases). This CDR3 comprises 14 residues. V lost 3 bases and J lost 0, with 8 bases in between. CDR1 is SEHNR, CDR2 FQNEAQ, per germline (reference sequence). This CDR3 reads CASSLRGLNTEAFF. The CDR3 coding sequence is TGTGCCAGCAGCTTGAGGGGGTTGAACACTGAAGCTTTCTTT.

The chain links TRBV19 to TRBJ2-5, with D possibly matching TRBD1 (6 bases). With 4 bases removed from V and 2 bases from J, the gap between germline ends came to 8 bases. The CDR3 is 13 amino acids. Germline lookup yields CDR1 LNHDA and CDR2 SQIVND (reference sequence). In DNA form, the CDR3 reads TGTGCCAGTAGTACTGGACAGCAAGAGACCCAGTACTTC. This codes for CASSTGQQETQYF.

The CDR3 loop is CASSSPRQDRGRYEQYF. In DNA, the CDR3 is TGTGCCAGCAGTTCTCCCCGACAGGACAGGGGAAGGTACGAGCAGTACTTC. This rearrangement joins TRBV6-8 to TRBJ2-7; 9 bases align to TRBD1. This CDR3 is 17 amino acids long. V trimming: 4 bases; J trimming: 4 bases; junction bases outside the gene matches: 14. Germline lookup yields CDR1 MNHGY and CDR2 SAAAGT.

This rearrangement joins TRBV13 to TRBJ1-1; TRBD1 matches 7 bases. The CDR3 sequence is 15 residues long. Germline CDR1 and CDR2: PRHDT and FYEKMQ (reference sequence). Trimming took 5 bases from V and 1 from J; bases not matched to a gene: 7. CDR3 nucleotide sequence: TGTGCCAGCAGCCAACGAGGGACAGAGAACACTGAAGCTTTCTTT. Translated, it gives CASSQRGTENTEAFF.

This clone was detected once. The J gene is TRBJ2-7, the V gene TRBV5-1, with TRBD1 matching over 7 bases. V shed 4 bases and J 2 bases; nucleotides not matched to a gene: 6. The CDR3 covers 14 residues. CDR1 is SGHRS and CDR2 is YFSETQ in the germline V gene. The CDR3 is CASSTGQPPYEQYF. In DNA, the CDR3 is TGCGCCAGCAGCACGGGACAGCCACCCTACGAGCAGTACTTC.

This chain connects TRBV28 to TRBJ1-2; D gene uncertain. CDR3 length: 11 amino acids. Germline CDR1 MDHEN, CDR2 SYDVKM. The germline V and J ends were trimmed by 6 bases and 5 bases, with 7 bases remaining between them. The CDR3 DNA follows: TGTGCCAGCAGGTCGGGGTATGGCTACACCTTC. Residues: CASRSGYGYTF.

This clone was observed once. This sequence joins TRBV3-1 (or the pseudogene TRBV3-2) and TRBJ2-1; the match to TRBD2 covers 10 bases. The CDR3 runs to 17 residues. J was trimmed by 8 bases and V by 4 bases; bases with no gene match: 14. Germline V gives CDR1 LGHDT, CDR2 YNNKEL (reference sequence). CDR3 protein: CASSPRLVAGGSDEQFF. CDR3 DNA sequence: TGTGCCAGCAGCCCGAGACTTGTAGCGGGGGGAAGCGATGAGCAGTTCTTC.

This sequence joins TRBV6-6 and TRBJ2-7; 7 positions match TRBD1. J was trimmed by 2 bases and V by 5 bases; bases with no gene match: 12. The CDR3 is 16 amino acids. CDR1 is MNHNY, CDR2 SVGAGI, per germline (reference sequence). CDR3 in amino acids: CASSTPYRGSAYEQYF. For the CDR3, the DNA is TGTGCCAGCAGTACCCCCTACAGGGGATCCGCCTACGAGCAGTACTTC.

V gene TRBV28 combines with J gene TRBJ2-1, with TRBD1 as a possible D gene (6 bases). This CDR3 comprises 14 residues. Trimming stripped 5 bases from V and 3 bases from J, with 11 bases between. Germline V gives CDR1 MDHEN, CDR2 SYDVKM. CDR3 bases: TGTGCCAGCAGTGGCTACAGGGTCTACAATGAGCAGTTCTTC. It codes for CASSGYRVYNEQFF.

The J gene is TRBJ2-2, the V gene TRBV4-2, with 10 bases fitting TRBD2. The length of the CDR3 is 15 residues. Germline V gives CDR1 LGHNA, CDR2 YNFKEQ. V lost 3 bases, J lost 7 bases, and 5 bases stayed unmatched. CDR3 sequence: CASSHRAGGHGELFF. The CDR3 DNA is TGTGCCAGCAGCCACAGAGCGGGAGGGCACGGGGAGCTGTTTTTT.

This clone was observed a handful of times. The CDR3 reads CASSYRGWTSNTGELFF. CDR3 DNA: TGTGCCAGCAGTTATAGGGGGTGGACCTCGAACACCGGGGAGCTGTTTTTT. V and J are TRBV28 and TRBJ2-2, with a tentative D call TRBD1 (6 bases). V gave up 4 bases and J gave up 0 bases, with 15 bases separating them. Germline CDR1 reads MDHEN; CDR2 reads SYDVKM. The CDR3 is 17 residues long. The variable domain in full, with the rest retrieved from reference TRBV28 and TRBJ2-2, is DVKVTQSSRYLVKRTGEKVFLECVQDMDHENMFWYRQDPGLGLRLIYFSYDVKMKEKGDIPEGYSVSREKKERFSLILESASTNQTSMYLCASSYRGWTSNTGELFFGEGSRLTVL.

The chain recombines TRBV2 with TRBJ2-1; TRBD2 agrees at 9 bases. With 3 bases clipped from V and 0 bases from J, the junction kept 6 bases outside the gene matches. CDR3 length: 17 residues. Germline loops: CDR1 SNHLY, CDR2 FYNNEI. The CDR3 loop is CASSDRSGSFSYNEQFF. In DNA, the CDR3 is TGTGCCAGCAGTGATCGTAGCGGGAGTTTCTCCTACAATGAGCAGTTCTTC.

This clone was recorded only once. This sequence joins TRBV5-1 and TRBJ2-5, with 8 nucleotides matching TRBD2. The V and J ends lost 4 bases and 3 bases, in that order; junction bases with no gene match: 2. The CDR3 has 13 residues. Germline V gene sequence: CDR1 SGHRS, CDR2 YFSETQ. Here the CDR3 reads CASSLGLEETQYF. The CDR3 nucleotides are TGCGCCAGCAGCCTGGGACTAGAAGAGACCCAGTACTTC.

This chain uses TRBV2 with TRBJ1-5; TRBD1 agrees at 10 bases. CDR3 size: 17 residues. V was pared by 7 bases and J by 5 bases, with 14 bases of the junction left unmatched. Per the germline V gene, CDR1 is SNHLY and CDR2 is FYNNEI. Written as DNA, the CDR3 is TGTGCCAGCACTAAAAACCGGGACAGGGGTCTGGATCAGCCCCAGCATTTT. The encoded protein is CASTKNRDRGLDQPQHF. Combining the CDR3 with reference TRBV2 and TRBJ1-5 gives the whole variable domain EPEVTQTPSHQVTQMGQEVILRCVPISNHLYFYWYRQILGQKVEFLVSFYNNEISEKSEIFDDQFSVERPDGSNFTLKIRSTKLEDSAMYFCASTKNRDRGLDQPQHFGDGTRLSIL.

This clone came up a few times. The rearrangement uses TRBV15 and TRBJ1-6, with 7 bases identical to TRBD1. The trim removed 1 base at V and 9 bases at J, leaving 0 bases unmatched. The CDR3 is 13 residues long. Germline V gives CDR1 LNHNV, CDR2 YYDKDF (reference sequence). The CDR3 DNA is TGTGCCACCAGCAGAGGACAGGGTTCACCCCTCCACTTT. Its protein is CATSRGQGSPLHF. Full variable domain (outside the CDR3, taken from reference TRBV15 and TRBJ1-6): DAMVIQNPRYQVTQFGKPVTLSCSQTLNHNVMYWYQQKSSQAPKLLFHYYDKDFNNEADTPDNFQSRRPNTSFCFLDIRSPGLGDTAMYLCATSRGQGSPLHFGNGTRLTVT.

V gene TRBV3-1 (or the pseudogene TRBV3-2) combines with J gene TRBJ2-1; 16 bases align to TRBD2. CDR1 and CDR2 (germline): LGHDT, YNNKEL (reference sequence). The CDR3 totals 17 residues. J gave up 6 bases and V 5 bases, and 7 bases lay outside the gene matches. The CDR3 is CASSTGLAGGHGNEQFF. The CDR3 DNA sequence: TGTGCCAGCAGCACGGGACTAGCGGGGGGGCACGGCAATGAGCAGTTCTTC.

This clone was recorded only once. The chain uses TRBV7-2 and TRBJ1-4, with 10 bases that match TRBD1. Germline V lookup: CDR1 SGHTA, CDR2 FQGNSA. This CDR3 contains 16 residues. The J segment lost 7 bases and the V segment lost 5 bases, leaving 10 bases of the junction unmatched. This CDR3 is CASSQRTGGLVEKLFF. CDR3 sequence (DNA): TGTGCCAGCAGCCAACGGACAGGGGGTCTTGTTGAAAAACTGTTTTTT.